These 29 T cell receptor beta chains came from one sample sequenced in a study of T cell repertoires in aging, cancer and after chemotherapy. A mixed TRB-A/B primer pool amplified rearranged TRB by multiplex touch-down PCR. MiXCR, applied by TCRdb to the multiplex PCR reads, yields one record per CDR3 protein. Found here are around 1,800 distinct CDR3 sequences, roughly 23% of them singletons; the top ten hold roughly 30%. TCR beta rearrangements were amplified from peripheral blood genomic DNA. The source material was blood. Every receptor here comes from a human donor with a blood cancer.

By sample fraction, this clonotype is medium-sized. The J gene is TRBJ1-1, the V gene TRBV6-1, with D tentatively TRBD1 (6 bases). Trimming took off 5 bases at V and 0 bases at J, with 10 bases between the two ends. Per the germline V gene, CDR1 is MNHNS and CDR2 is SASEGT. The length of the CDR3 is 14 residues. The CDR3 DNA follows: TGTGCCAGCAGTTCCCGGGACATGAACACTGAAGCTTTCTTT. It codes for CASSSRDMNTEAFF.

The rearrangement links TRBV20-1 to TRBJ1-1, with 7 bases aligning to TRBD1. Germline CDR1 reads DFQATT; CDR2 reads SNEGSKA (reference sequence). The CDR3 is 12 residues long. CDR3 DNA: TGCAGAGCCCGACAGGGAAGCACTGAAGCTTTCTTT. Translation: CRARQGSTEAFF.

This clonotype was seen more than once but under ten times. V gene TRBV7-9 combines with J gene TRBJ2-1, with D unresolved. V lost 5 bases to trimming and J lost 0 bases, with 8 bases between them. The CDR3 runs 14 residues. CDR1 is SEHNR and CDR2 is FQNEAQ in the germline V gene (reference sequence). CDR3 sequence (DNA): TGTGCCAGCAGCCCCTCCAGCTCCTACAATGAGCAGTTCTTC. Amino acids: CASSPSSSYNEQFF.

This clonotype was seen a few times. J is TRBJ2-5 and V is TRBV28, with D maybe TRBD1 (5 bases). From germline, CDR1 is MDHEN and CDR2 SYDVKM. CDR3 length equals 15 residues. The V and J ends lost 4 bases and 4 bases respectively, with 16 bases between them. The DNA of the CDR3 is TGTGCCAGCAGTTCCCGACAGAAGCCAACAGAGACCCAGTACTTC. Its protein is CASSSRQKPTETQYF.

The genes are TRBV5-1 and TRBJ2-7; no definite D call. Trimming stripped 1 base from V and 2 bases from J, with 10 bases between. The CDR3 totals 14 residues. Germline-derived CDR1 and CDR2 are SGHRS and YFSETQ. CDR3 sequence reads: CASSLNPDTYEQYF. DNA of the CDR3: TGCGCCAGCAGCTTGAACCCGGATACCTACGAGCAGTACTTC.

This clonotype was picked up a small number of times. The chain links TRBV20-1 to TRBJ2-7; tentative D call: TRBD1 (8 bases). Germline V gene data show CDR1 as DFQATT and CDR2 as SNEGSKA (reference sequence). Deletions cut 4 bases from V and 2 bases from J, with 15 bases between. This CDR3 spans 14 amino acids. The CDR3 DNA reads as TGCAGTGCTACTTACAGGGGGGGCACCTACGAGCAGTACTTC. It encodes CSATYRGGTYEQYF.

By sample share, this clonotype is medium-sized. The rearrangement uses TRBV12-3 or TRBV12-4 and TRBJ2-7; 9 bases map to TRBD1. V trimming: 2 bases; J trimming: 2 bases; junction bases outside the gene matches: 4. This CDR3 has 15 residues. CDR3 region: CASSLTQGAPYEQYF. The CDR3 DNA follows: TGTGCCAGCAGTTTAACACAGGGGGCCCCCTACGAGCAGTACTTC.

Within the sample, this clonotype is medium-sized. This chain uses TRBV15 with TRBJ1-4; no definite D call. Germline V gene data show CDR1 as LNHNV and CDR2 as YYDKDF (reference sequence). This CDR3 has 15 residues. V lost 0 bases and J 5 bases, leaving 10 bases between the germline ends. The CDR3 sequence is CATSRDGQANEKLFF. The CDR3 nucleotides read TGTGCCACCAGCAGAGACGGGCAAGCAAATGAAAAACTGTTTTTT.

The rearrangement uses TRBV5-1 and TRBJ2-3; TRBD2 matches at 7 bases. The CDR3 runs to 15 residues. Germline assignment: CDR1 SGHRS and CDR2 YFSETQ. After removal of 4 bases from V and 5 bases from J, the junction contained 10 bases not matched to a gene. The CDR3 DNA follows: TGCGCCAGCAGCCAAGAAATGGCGGGAGTAGATACGCAGTATTTT. This encodes CASSQEMAGVDTQYF. The full variable domain, its missing parts supplied by reference TRBV5-1 and TRBJ2-3, is KAGVTQTPRYLIKTRGQQVTLSCSPISGHRSVSWYQQTPGQGLQFLFEYFSETQRNKGNFPGRFSGRQFSNSRSEMNVSTLELGDSALYLCASSQEMAGVDTQYFGPGTRLTVL.

This clonotype was detected only a few times. The chain links TRBV11-2 to TRBJ1-3; no definite D call. CDR1 and CDR2 (germline): SGHAT, FQNNGV. The CDR3 runs to 14 residues. Between the trimmed V and J ends, which lost 1 base and 0 bases, there was a span of 4 bases. The CDR3: CASSLGGSGNTIYF. Here the CDR3 DNA reads TGTGCCAGCAGCTTAGGAGGCTCTGGAAACACCATATATTTT.

Concerning this clonotype: This sequence may be a read error, since a much larger clone differs from it by one base. This chain's CDR3 is CASSPRLNTGELFF. DNA for the CDR3: TGTGCCAGCTCACCCCGTCTAAACACCGGGGAGCTGTTTTTT. J is TRBJ2-2 and V is TRBV18; no reliable D call. Trimming shortened V by 3 bases and J by 2 bases, and 7 bases separated the two germline ends. The germline gives CDR1 KGHSH, CDR2 LQKENI. The CDR3 is 14 amino acids. The variable domain in full, completed from reference TRBV18 and TRBJ2-2, reads NAGVMQNPRHLVRRRGQEARLRCSPMKGHSHVYWYRQLPEEGLKFMVYLQKENIIDESGMPKERFSAEFPKEGPSILRIQQVVRGDSAAYFCASSPRLNTGELFFGEGSRLTVL.

J is TRBJ1-2 and V is TRBV20-1; D not certain. Germline-derived CDR1 and CDR2 are DFQATT and SNEGSKA (reference sequence). The CDR3 totals 13 residues. Trimming removed 2 bases at V and 2 bases at J, with 9 bases between. CDR3 sequence: CSARSRFNYGYTF. In DNA form, the CDR3 reads TGCAGTGCTAGATCCAGGTTCAACTATGGCTACACCTTC.

This clonotype is medium-sized by share. The chain employs TRBV27 and TRBJ2-7, with TRBD2 as a possible D gene (5 bases). Per the germline V gene, CDR1 is MNHEY and CDR2 is SMNVEV (reference sequence). The CDR3 extends over 14 amino acids. Between the trimmed V and J ends, which lost 6 bases and 4 bases, there was a span of 16 bases. This chain's CDR3 is CASSTVGRTYEQYF. CDR3 DNA: TGTGCCAGCAGCACCGTCGGACGGACTTACGAGCAGTACTTC.

As concerns this clonotype: The conserved phenylalanine or tryptophan normally closing the CDR3 is absent here, so this likely arose from a read error. The genes are TRBV7-6 and TRBJ1-1, with D perhaps matching TRBD1 (5 bases). CDR1 SGHVS and CDR2 FNYEAQ come from the germline V gene. The V end was cut by 5 bases, the J end by 4 bases, with 20 bases between. This CDR3 region has 16 residues. CDR3 in DNA: TGTGCCAGCAGCCAAGGGGTGGGGGATGTGCGCACTGAAGCTTTCTTA. Protein sequence: CASSQGVGDVRTEAFL.

This clonotype rates as large. The chain links TRBV10-3 to TRBJ1-2; 10 positions match TRBD1. The CDR3 extends over 14 amino acids. Germline loops: CDR1 ENHRY, CDR2 SYGVKD. J gave up 5 bases and V 6 bases, and 6 bases lay outside the gene matches. The CDR3: CAISPRQGAYGYTF. Written as DNA, the CDR3 is TGTGCCATCAGCCCCAGACAGGGGGCATATGGCTACACCTTC.

The chain links TRBV7-9 to TRBJ2-7; either TRBD1 or TRBD2 may supply D (5 bases each). Germline lookup yields CDR1 SEHNR and CDR2 FQNEAQ (reference sequence). The CDR3 runs 15 residues. V was trimmed by 5 bases and J by 0 bases, leaving 14 bases between them. The CDR3 nucleotides read TGTGCCAGCAGCGCCGGTGGGGGTAACTCCTACGAGCAGTACTTC. Protein product: CASSAGGGNSYEQYF.

This chain connects TRBV13 to TRBJ1-4; 8 nucleotides match TRBD1. The length of the CDR3 is 15 residues. With 1 base clipped from V and 7 bases from J, the junction kept 5 bases outside the gene matches. Germline CDR1 is PRHDT and CDR2 is FYEKMQ (reference sequence). The CDR3 coding sequence is TGTGCCAGCAGCTTAGCGACAGGGGATGGTGAAAAACTGTTTTTT. The encoded protein is CASSLATGDGEKLFF.

In its sample, this clonotype ranks as medium-sized. V is TRBV6-6 and J is TRBJ2-3, with 7 bases lining up with TRBD2. The germline V gene has CDR1 MNHNY and CDR2 SVGAGI (reference sequence). The CDR3 has 17 amino acids. The V segment lost 5 bases and the J segment 4 bases; nucleotides outside the gene matches: 15. The CDR3 here is CASSPRRAGVSADTQYF. CDR3 sequence (DNA): TGTGCCAGCAGTCCACGACGGGCGGGAGTTTCGGCAGATACGCAGTATTTT.

Sample share makes this clonotype large. The chain carries TRBV29-1 and TRBJ1-1; no clear D. The ends were cut back, 4 bases at V and 8 bases at J, with 17 bases in the middle. Germline V CDR1 and CDR2: SQVTM, ANQGSEA. The CDR3 extends over 13 amino acids. CDR3 in DNA: TGCAGCGTTGCAATGATCGGGAGTCCAGAAGCTTTCTTT. It is translated as CSVAMIGSPEAFF.

The V and J genes are TRBV5-1 and TRBJ2-3, with 10 bases matching TRBD2. Germline values: CDR1 SGHRS, CDR2 YFSETQ. CDR3 length: 16 residues. The V gene end was trimmed by 4 bases and the J gene end by 5 bases; junction bases not matched to a gene: 10. The CDR3 DNA sequence: TGCGCCAGCAGCCCAGGACTAGCGGTGGGAGTAGATACGCAGTATTTT. The encoded protein is CASSPGLAVGVDTQYF.

This clonotype appeared a few times. The chain employs TRBV5-1 and TRBJ2-1; D gene uncertain. Between the trimmed V and J ends, which lost 1 base and 2 bases, there was a span of 10 bases. CDR1 and CDR2 from the germline V gene are SGHRS and YFSETQ. The CDR3 is made up of 15 amino acids. CDR3 sequence reads: CASSLYTAAYNEQFF. CDR3 DNA sequence: TGCGCCAGCAGCTTGTATACTGCTGCCTACAATGAGCAGTTCTTC. The full variable domain, with the rest looked up from reference TRBV5-1 and TRBJ2-1, is KAGVTQTPRYLIKTRGQQVTLSCSPISGHRSVSWYQQTPGQGLQFLFEYFSETQRNKGNFPGRFSGRQFSNSRSEMNVSTLELGDSALYLCASSLYTAAYNEQFFGPGTRLTVL.

This clonotype ranks as medium-sized (0.01 to 0.1%). The CDR3 here is CATSDLGTGGETQYF. The CDR3 bases are TGTGCCACCAGTGATTTGGGGACAGGGGGAGAGACCCAGTACTTC. V and J are TRBV24-1 and TRBJ2-5; 11 positions match TRBD1. The CDR3 is 15 amino acids. J lost 4 bases, V lost 0 bases, and 0 bases had no gene match. The germline V gene has CDR1 KGHDR and CDR2 SFDVKD.

By share, this clonotype counts as medium-sized. The chain carries TRBV20-1 and TRBJ2-3; TRBD2 aligns across 9 bases. The germline CDR1 and CDR2 sequences are DFQATT and SNEGSKA (reference sequence). V gave up 2 bases and J gave up 0 bases; unmatched junction bases: 9. The CDR3 loop spans 17 amino acids. The DNA of the CDR3 is TGCAGTGCTAGACGACTAGCGGACGCGACTAGCACAGATACGCAGTATTTT. This encodes CSARRLADATSTDTQYF.

The chain has TRBV27 and TRBJ2-1, with 15 bases identical to TRBD2. Germline lookup yields CDR1 MNHEY and CDR2 SMNVEV (reference sequence). The length of the CDR3 is 14 residues. V dropped 5 bases and J dropped 13; count of bases not matched to a gene: 6. The CDR3 loop reads CASSGLAGGPYQFF. The DNA for the CDR3 is TGTGCCAGCAGTGGACTAGCGGGAGGGCCGTATCAGTTCTTC.

Sample share makes this clonotype medium-sized (0.01 to 0.1%). V and J are TRBV13 and TRBJ2-7; no reliable D call. This CDR3 has 14 residues. Per germline, CDR1 PRHDT and CDR2 FYEKMQ (reference sequence). Trimming left V 4 bases short and J 5 bases short, with 15 bases between. The CDR3 spells CASSSPLGGDEQYF. The CDR3 nucleotides read TGTGCCAGCAGCTCCCCCCTGGGCGGTGACGAGCAGTACTTC.

This clonotype is medium-sized in the sample. The DNA of the CDR3 is TGTGCCAGCAGGCGCGATAGCGGGAGTTCCACAGATACGCAGTATTTT. Amino acids: CASRRDSGSSTDTQYF. The V call is TRBV6-6, the J call TRBJ2-3; 9 bases agree with TRBD2. This CDR3 spans 16 amino acids. V dropped 6 bases and J dropped 2; count of bases not matched to a gene: 9. Germline CDR1 is MNHNY and CDR2 is SVGAGI (reference sequence).

This clonotype is classed as large. The chain is built from TRBV29-1 and TRBJ2-1; 7 bases line up with TRBD1. The V and J ends lost 3 bases and 9 bases, in that order; junction bases with no gene match: 8. Germline V CDR1 and CDR2: SQVTM, ANQGSEA. The CDR3 spans 13 residues. CDR3 amino acids: CSVDRDSSLEQFF. CDR3 DNA sequence: TGCAGCGTTGACCGGGACAGCTCTCTTGAGCAGTTCTTC.

Note on this clonotype: It may be a read error: a sequence one base away is much more abundant. V gene TRBV6-5 combines with J gene TRBJ2-7; 9 bases map to TRBD2. The CDR3 covers 15 residues. V was clipped by 5 bases and J by 3 bases; unmatched bases: 8. CDR1 and CDR2 from the germline V gene are MNHEY and SVGAGI. The CDR3 nucleotides read TGTGCCAGCAGTAAGAATAGCGGGGGCGACTACGAGCAGTACTTC. It specifies CASSKNSGGDYEQYF.

V is TRBV28 and J is TRBJ1-5, with TRBD1 as a possible D gene (6 bases). CDR3 length equals 16 residues. CDR1 MDHEN and CDR2 SYDVKM come from the germline V gene. The ends were cut back, 4 bases at V and 8 bases at J, with 21 bases in the middle. CDR3 sequence (DNA): TGTGCCAGCAGTTCCTGGGGGCTTGACACCGGGGAGCCCCAGCATTTT. Encoded protein: CASSSWGLDTGEPQHF. Looking up the rest from reference TRBV28 and TRBJ1-5 gives the full variable domain: DVKVTQSSRYLVKRTGEKVFLECVQDMDHENMFWYRQDPGLGLRLIYFSYDVKMKEKGDIPEGYSVSREKKERFSLILESASTNQTSMYLCASSSWGLDTGEPQHFGDGTRLSIL.